This T cell receptor (beta chain) came from a study of T cells in Graves' hyperthyroidism and ophthalmopathy. Study-level information: Initial diagnosis, before any treatment, was when peripheral blood was collected. Study observations and caveats: In simple terms, a model built on 13 V-J features told ophthalmopathy apart from stable hyperthyroidism. The model identified upcoming ophthalmopathy a median about 7.1 months ahead of onset.

This clonotype came up a few times. Antigen specificity is unknown. This CDR3 region has 14 residues. V lost 4 bases and J 0 bases, leaving 8 bases between the germline ends. The germline gives CDR1 SGHRS, CDR2 YFSETQ. Patients with uncontrolled infections, other autoimmune diseases, pregnancy or lactation were excluded. The investigators amplified TCR beta CDR3 regions from RNA transcripts. HTBI primers were employed in a first-round RT-PCR of the TCR CDR3. A single record per CDR3 protein comes from TCRdb applying MiXCR to the multiplex PCR reads. The repertoire has 480,000 or so distinct CDR3 sequences, approximately 15% of them found once; the top ten carry less than 20%.

J is TRBJ1-3 and V is TRBV5-1; D ambiguous. The sequence was obtained from a woman younger than 30 with Graves' hyperthyroidism. The sample was blood. The CDR3 loop is CASSRDGSGNTIYF. CDR3 sequence (DNA): TGCGCCAGCAGCCGCGACGGCTCTGGAAACACCATATATTTT.